The following is a TCR beta chain sequence with its context. Antigen: not known. There are 17 residues in the CDR3. Germline CDR1 is MNHEY and CDR2 is SVGAGI. The sample originates from a study of CXCR3-negative and CXCR3-positive naive CD8 T cells. Study-wide points: Naive CXCR3-positive cells had TRB CDR3s more hydrophobic than those of CXCR3-negative naive cells.

Naive CD8+ T cells had a CD45RO-CCR7+CD27+CD95- phenotype. cDNA libraries for TRB were generated by 5' RACE incorporating UMI labels. TCRdb re-called the 5' RACE reads and gives one entry per CDR3 protein, without DNA. The table lists about 50,000 distinct CDR3 sequences, with around 0.5% in the top ten. The chain carries TRBV6-5 and TRBJ2-3; TCRdb picks TRBD2, but there is no DNA to check that call. Sequencing was done on a sample of naive CXCR3+ CD8+ T cells from blood. Subset of the sample: CD45RO-CCR7+CD27+CD95- naive CD8+ T cells expressing CXCR3 (TNR3+). The receptor was derived from a human donor in good health. Some clones in this sample may be carry-over from other donors' samples. The CDR3 sequence is CASSPRWASGSTDTQYF.